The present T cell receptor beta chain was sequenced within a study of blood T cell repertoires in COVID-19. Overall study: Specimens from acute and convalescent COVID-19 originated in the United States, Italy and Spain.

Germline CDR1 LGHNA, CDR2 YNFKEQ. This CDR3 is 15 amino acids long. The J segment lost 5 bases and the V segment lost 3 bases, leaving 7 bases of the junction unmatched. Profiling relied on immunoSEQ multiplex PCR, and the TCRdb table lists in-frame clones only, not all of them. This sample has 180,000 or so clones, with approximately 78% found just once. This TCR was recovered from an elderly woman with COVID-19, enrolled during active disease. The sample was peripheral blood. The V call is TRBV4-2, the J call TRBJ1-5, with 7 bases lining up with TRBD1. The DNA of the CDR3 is TGTGCCAGCAGCCACCGACAGGGAGTGGATCAGCCCCAGCATTTT. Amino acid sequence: CASSHRQGVDQPQHF.